Included here is one T cell receptor beta chain sequence, with context. The sample belongs to a study of blood T cells in healthy people across ages. Trimming pared 6 bases from V and 2 bases from J, leaving 10 bases between. This CDR3 has 12 residues. From germline, CDR1 is DFQATT and CDR2 SNEGSKA (reference sequence). PCR was performed a second time for roughly 7 to 11 cycles using a sample-barcoded 5' primer and a J-beta primer mix. MiXCR, applied by TCRdb to the 5' RACE reads, yields one record per CDR3 protein. This table holds fewer than 650,000 distinct CDR3 sequences, about 29% found once. These same data were also listed under a study on T cells of mothers and their children. Turning to that study: Each child contributed approximately 2.9 million TCR beta CDR3 reads, while each mother contributed over 9.5 million. TCR recombination output is shaped by thymic selection similarly in related and unrelated pairs. Detection of persistent microchimeric T cell clones did not occur.

The sequence was collected from a boy younger than 10 in good health. The specimen sequenced was blood. The chain couples TRBV20-1 to TRBJ1-2; D unclear. The CDR3 region has the DNA TGCAGTGCAAGGGAGTTCAACTATGGCTACACCTTC. It codes for CSAREFNYGYTF.